This T cell receptor beta chain is drawn from a study of blood T cell repertoires in COVID-19. At the level of the study: Nucleic acid was either cDNA or gDNA, and it came from T cells, B-cell-depleted T cells, or PBMCs.

In the authors' methods: By means of reference gene primer amplification, nucleated cell counts were estimated. Clones were sequenced by immunoSEQ multiplex PCR, and TCRdb holds only the in-frame ones, with some missing. V, J and clone size are those of that table, while D and trimming were read from the DNA. The top ten clones hold about 9.8% of a sample with 200,000 to 300,000 clones, around nine tenths of them seen once. Sequencing was carried out using peripheral blood. The TCR comes from a man aged 40-49 years who had recovered from COVID-19.

CDR3 sequence: CASSLRILGDTQYF. CDR3 nucleotides: TGTGCCAGCAGCTTGCGGATCCTTGGTGATACGCAGTATTTT. The V gene is TRBV7-2, the J gene TRBJ2-3; D uncertain. The ends were cut back, 3 bases at V and 6 bases at J, with 13 bases in the middle. CDR3 length: 14 residues. Germline-derived CDR1 and CDR2 are SGHTA and FQGNSA.